One and the same sample provided the 14 T cell receptor gamma chains below, sequenced in a study of human gamma delta and Vdelta1 T cells. TCRdb re-called the PCR reads through CATT. The table lists some 2,900 gamma-chain clones, roughly 5.5% of them singletons, with around 14% in the top ten. Material: naive CD27+ Vdelta1 gamma-delta T cells from blood. Every receptor here comes from a human donor in good health.

This clone was seen more than once but under ten times. TCRdb and the translated DNA give different amino acids at residue 8; the protein presented here is the one translated from the DNA. The chain employs TRGV3 and TRGJ1 or TRGJ2. Germline CDR1 and CDR2: VTNTFY and YDVSTARD (reference sequence). This CDR3 has 14 residues. V lost 0 bases to trimming and J lost 6 bases; unmatched junction nucleotides: 8. Here the CDR3 DNA reads TGTGCCACCTGGGACAGGCCGTTTCGTTATAAGAAACTCTTT. Its translation: CATWDRPFRYKKLF.

This clone was observed a few times. TCRdb lists the protein of a much larger clone for this DNA, which differs at residue 6, so this is likely a read error; the protein given here is translated from the DNA itself. The rearrangement joins TRGV9 to TRGJ1 or TRGJ2. Germline V gives CDR1 GITISATS, CDR2 ISYDGTV (reference sequence). The trim removed 5 bases at V and 2 bases at J, leaving 3 bases unmatched. The CDR3 loop spans 12 amino acids. The CDR3 nucleotides read TGTGCCTTGTGGGCTTATTATTATAAGAAACTCTTT. Translation: CALWAYYYKKLF.

The chain has TRGV3 and TRGJ1 or TRGJ2. The J gene, absent from TCRdb, was called here by matching the DNA to germline. Germline CDR1 reads VTNTFY; CDR2 reads YDVSTARD (reference sequence). The CDR3 length is 15 residues. V dropped 0 bases and J dropped 3; count of bases not matched to a gene: 8. CDR3 amino acids: CATWDRLWSYYKKLF. DNA of the CDR3: TGTGCCACCTGGGACAGGCTCTGGAGTTATTATAAGAAACTCTTT.

A word on this clone: TCRdb records a much larger clone's protein for this DNA, with a difference at residue 7 that likely arises from a read error; the protein given is the translation of the DNA. This chain links TRGV9 with TRGJ1 or TRGJ2. The CDR3 is 11 amino acids. J was trimmed by 12 bases and V by 0 bases; bases with no gene match: 5. The germline gives CDR1 GITISATS, CDR2 ISYDGTV (reference sequence). The CDR3 region is CALWEVRRKLF. For the CDR3, the DNA is TGTGCCTTGTGGGAGGTGCGGAGGAAACTCTTT.

By frequency in the sample, this clone is medium-sized. The chain couples TRGV5 to TRGJ1 or TRGJ2. V was pared by 3 bases and J by 7 bases, with 6 bases of the junction left unmatched. Looked up from germline, CDR1 is VINAFY and CDR2 is YDVSNSKD. The CDR3 spans 12 residues. The CDR3 sequence is CATWDPGYKKLF. The CDR3 DNA sequence: TGTGCCACCTGGGACCCGGGGTATAAGAAACTCTTT.

This clone is classed as medium-sized (0.01 to 0.1%). The same CDR3 arises from other DNA sequences in this sample as well. The V gene is TRGV3, the J gene TRGJ1 or TRGJ2. The CDR3 consists of 14 residues. Unmatched junction bases numbered 6, after V lost 0 bases and J lost 4 bases. The germline gives CDR1 VTNTFY, CDR2 YDVSTARD (reference sequence). CDR3 loop: CATWDRPRYYKKLF. CDR3 DNA: TGTGCCACCTGGGACAGGCCGAGATATTATAAGAAACTCTTT.

This clone qualifies as medium-sized (0.01 to 0.1%). The rearrangement joins TRGV2 to TRGJ1 or TRGJ2. The CDR3 length is 12 residues. Germline CDR1 is EGSNGY and CDR2 is YDSYNSKV. Unmatched junction bases numbered 7, after V lost 0 bases and J lost 11 bases. The CDR3 protein is CATWDGPWEKLF. The CDR3 DNA reads as TGTGCCACCTGGGACGGGCCCTGGGAGAAACTCTTT.

This clone was observed a handful of times. Given a far larger clone just one base away, this is likely a sequencing read error. The sample holds other DNA sequences that translate to the same CDR3. J is TRGJ1 or TRGJ2 and V is TRGV9. Germline CDR1 GITISATS, CDR2 ISYDGTV (reference sequence). This CDR3 is 14 amino acids long. J lost 3 bases, V lost 0 bases, and 5 bases had no gene match. The CDR3 sequence: CALWEVRRYYKKLF. CDR3 sequence (DNA): TGTGCCTTGTGGGAGGTGCGCCGTTATTATAAGAAACTCTTT.

Note on this clone: This DNA's translation differs at residue 5 from TCRdb's protein, which comes from a much larger clone; a read error is likely, and the protein shown is translated from the DNA. The V gene is TRGV3, the J gene TRGJ1 or TRGJ2. Germline V gives CDR1 VTNTFY, CDR2 YDVSTARD (reference sequence). The CDR3 runs to 11 residues. V trimming: 6 bases; J trimming: 9 bases; junction bases outside the gene matches: 8. The CDR3 region is CATWYKPKKLF. CDR3 in DNA: TGTGCCACCTGGTACAAACCTAAGAAACTCTTT.

This clone came up a few times. For this DNA, TCRdb reports the protein of a much larger clone, which diverges at residues 7 and 10, most likely from a read error; the protein presented here is translated directly from the DNA. The chain uses TRGV5 and TRGJ1 or TRGJ2. Germline CDR1 is VINAFY and CDR2 is YDVSNSKD. The CDR3 is made up of 13 amino acids. For the CDR3, the DNA is TGTGCCACCTGGGACAGGGATCATTATCAGAAACTCTTT. Translated: CATWDRDHYQKLF.

This clone showed up just a few times. This rearrangement joins TRGV8 to TRGJ1 or TRGJ2. Germline V gene lookup returns CDR1 VENAVY and CDR2 YDSYNSRV. Trimming removed 1 base from V and 10 bases from J; junction bases left unmatched: 13. The CDR3 totals 14 residues. CDR3 sequence reads: CATWDSWGYGKKLF. The CDR3 DNA reads as TGTGCCACCTGGGATAGTTGGGGCTATGGCAAGAAACTCTTT.

This clone came up a few times. TCRdb's listed protein matches a much larger clone and diverges from this DNA's translation at residue 4, likely through a read error; the protein shown comes from the DNA. The V gene remains uncalled, whereas the J gene is TRGJ1 or TRGJ2. This CDR3 is 13 amino acids long. DNA for the CDR3: TGTGCCACCTGTGACAGGCTACGTTATAAGAAACTCTTT. It codes for CATCDRLRYKKLF.

This clone is labeled medium-sized. At the DNA level, this CDR3 is encoded by other sequences in the same sample as well. The chain couples TRGV5 to TRGJ1 or TRGJ2. The CDR3 has 13 amino acids. V lost 0 bases to trimming and J lost 6 bases; unmatched junction nucleotides: 5. From germline, CDR1 is VINAFY and CDR2 YDVSNSKD. DNA for the CDR3: TGTGCCACCTGGGACAGGCCGCGTTATAAGAAACTCTTT. Its protein is CATWDRPRYKKLF.

The chain uses TRGV2 and TRGJP1. The J gene is absent in TCRdb and was assigned here via DNA matching to germline. Germline V gene sequence: CDR1 EGSNGY, CDR2 YDSYNSKV. The CDR3 totals 10 residues. The V and J ends lost 9 bases and 6 bases, in that order; junction bases with no gene match: 1. The CDR3 sequence: CATAGWFKIF. CDR3 nucleotides: TGTGCCACCGCTGGTTGGTTCAAGATATTT.